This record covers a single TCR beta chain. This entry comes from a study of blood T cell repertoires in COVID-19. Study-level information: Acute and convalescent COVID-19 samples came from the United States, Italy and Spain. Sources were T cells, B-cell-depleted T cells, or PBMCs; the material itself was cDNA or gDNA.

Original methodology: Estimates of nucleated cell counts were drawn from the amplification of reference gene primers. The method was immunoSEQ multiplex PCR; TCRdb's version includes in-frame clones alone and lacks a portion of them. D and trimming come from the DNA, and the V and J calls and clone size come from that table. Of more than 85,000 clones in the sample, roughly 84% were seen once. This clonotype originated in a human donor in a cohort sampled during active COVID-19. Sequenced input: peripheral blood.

The chain's CDR3 is CASSLGLAGGQTAETQYF. The DNA of the CDR3 is TGTGCCAGCAGCCTCGGACTAGCGGGGGGGCAGACTGCAGAGACCCAGTACTTC. The rearrangement links TRBV4-2 to TRBJ2-5, with 15 nucleotides matching TRBD2. After removal of 4 bases from V and 4 bases from J, the junction contained 10 bases not matched to a gene. Germline CDR1 reads LGHNA; CDR2 reads YNFKEQ. The CDR3 covers 18 residues.